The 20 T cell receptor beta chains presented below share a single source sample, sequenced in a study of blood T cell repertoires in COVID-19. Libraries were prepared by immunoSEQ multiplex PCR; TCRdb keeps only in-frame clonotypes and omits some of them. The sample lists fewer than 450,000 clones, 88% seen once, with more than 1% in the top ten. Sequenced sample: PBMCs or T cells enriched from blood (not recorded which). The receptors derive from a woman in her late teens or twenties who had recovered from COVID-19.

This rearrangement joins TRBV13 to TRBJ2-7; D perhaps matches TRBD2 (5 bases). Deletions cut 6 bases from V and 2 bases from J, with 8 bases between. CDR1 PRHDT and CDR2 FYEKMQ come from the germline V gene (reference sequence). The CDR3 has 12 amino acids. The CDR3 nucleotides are TGTGCCAGCAGTCAGAGGGCCTACGAGCAGTACTTC. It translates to CASSQRAYEQYF.

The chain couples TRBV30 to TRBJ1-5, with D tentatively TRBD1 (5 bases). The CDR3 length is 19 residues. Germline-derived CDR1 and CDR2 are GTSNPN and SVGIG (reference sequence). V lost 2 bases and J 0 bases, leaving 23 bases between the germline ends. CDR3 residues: CAWSLPNPGRVDSNQPQHF. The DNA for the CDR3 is TGTGCCTGGAGTCTACCGAATCCCGGCAGGGTAGATAGCAATCAGCCCCAGCATTTT.

This CDR3 is CASSSWTGGHNEQFF. In DNA, the CDR3 is TGTGCCAGCAGCTCCTGGACAGGGGGCCACAATGAGCAGTTCTTC. This chain links TRBV7-2 with TRBJ2-1; the match to TRBD1 covers 11 bases. CDR1 and CDR2 from the germline V gene are SGHTA and FQGNSA. The CDR3 consists of 15 residues. V gave up 4 bases and J gave up 5 bases; unmatched junction bases: 4.

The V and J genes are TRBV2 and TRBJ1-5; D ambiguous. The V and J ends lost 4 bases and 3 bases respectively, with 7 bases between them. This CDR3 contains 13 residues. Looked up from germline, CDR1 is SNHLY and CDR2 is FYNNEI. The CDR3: CASSVVSNQPQHF. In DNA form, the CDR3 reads TGTGCCAGCAGTGTAGTTTCCAATCAGCCCCAGCATTTT.

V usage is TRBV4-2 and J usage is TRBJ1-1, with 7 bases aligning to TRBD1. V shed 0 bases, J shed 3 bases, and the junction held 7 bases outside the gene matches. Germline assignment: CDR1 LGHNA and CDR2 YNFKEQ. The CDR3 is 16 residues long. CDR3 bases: TGTGCCAGCAGCCAAGATCTGGCAGGGGGTCACACTGAAGCTTTCTTT. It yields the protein CASSQDLAGGHTEAFF.

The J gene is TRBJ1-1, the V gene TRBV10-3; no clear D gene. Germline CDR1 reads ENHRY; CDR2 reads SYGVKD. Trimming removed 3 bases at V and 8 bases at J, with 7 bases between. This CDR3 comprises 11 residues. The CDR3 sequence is CAISDRTEAFF. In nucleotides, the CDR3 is TGTGCCATCAGTGACAGAACCGAAGCTTTCTTT.

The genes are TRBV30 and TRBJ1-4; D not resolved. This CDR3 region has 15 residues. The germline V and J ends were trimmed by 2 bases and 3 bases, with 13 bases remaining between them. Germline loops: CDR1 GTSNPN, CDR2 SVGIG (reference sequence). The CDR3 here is CAWSNSPGANEKLFF. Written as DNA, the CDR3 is TGTGCCTGGAGTAATAGTCCCGGGGCTAATGAAAAACTGTTTTTT.

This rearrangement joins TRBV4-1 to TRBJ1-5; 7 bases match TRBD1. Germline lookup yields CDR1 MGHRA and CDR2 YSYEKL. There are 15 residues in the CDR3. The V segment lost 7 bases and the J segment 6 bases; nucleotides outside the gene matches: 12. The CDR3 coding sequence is TGCGCCAGCACCCTCGCGCAGGGGGTTGGTCAGCCCCAGCATTTT. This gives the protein CASTLAQGVGQPQHF.

The CDR3 reads CASSITGGGVLNQPQHF. Here the CDR3 DNA reads TGTGCCAGTAGTATAACAGGGGGTGGGGTGCTCAATCAGCCCCAGCATTTT. This chain links TRBV19 with TRBJ1-5; 8 nucleotides line up with TRBD1. The CDR3 is 17 residues long. The germline gives CDR1 LNHDA, CDR2 SQIVND (reference sequence). Germline trimming cut 2 bases from V and 3 bases from J; bases unmatched to any gene: 9. Supplemented by reference TRBV19 and TRBJ1-5, the full variable domain reads DGGITQSPKYLFRKEGQNVTLSCEQNLNHDAMYWYRQDPGQGLRLIYYSQIVNDFQKGDIAEGYSVSREKKESFPLTVTSAQKNPTAFYLCASSITGGGVLNQPQHFGDGTRLSIL.

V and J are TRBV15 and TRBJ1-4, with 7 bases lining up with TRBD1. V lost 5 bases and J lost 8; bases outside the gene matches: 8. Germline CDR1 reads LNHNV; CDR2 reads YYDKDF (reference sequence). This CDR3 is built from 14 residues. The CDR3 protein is CATSPGTVGEKLFF. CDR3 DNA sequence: TGTGCCACCAGCCCTGGGACAGTTGGGGAAAAACTGTTTTTT.

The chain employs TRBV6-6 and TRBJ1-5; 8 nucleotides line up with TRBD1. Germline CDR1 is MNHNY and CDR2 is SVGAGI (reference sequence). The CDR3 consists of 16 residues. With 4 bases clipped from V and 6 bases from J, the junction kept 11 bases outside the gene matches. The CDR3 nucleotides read TGTGCCAGCAGTTCAATGGGGCAGGGGGCGAGTCAGCCCCAGCATTTT. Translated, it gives CASSSMGQGASQPQHF.

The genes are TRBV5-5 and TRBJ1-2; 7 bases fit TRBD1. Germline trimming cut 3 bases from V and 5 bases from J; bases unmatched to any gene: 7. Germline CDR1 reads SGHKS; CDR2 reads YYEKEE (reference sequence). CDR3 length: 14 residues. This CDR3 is CASSSSWTGYGYTF. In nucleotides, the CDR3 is TGTGCCAGCAGCTCATCCTGGACAGGTTATGGCTACACCTTC.

CDR3 residues: CASSYLSRTGDGRHGELFF. Written as DNA, the CDR3 is TGTGCCAGCAGCTACCTTTCCCGAACAGGGGATGGTCGGCACGGGGAGCTGTTTTTT. The chain couples TRBV7-8 to TRBJ2-2; 7 nucleotides agree with TRBD1. The CDR3 has 19 amino acids. Unmatched junction bases numbered 21, after V lost 4 bases and J lost 7 bases. Germline V gene lookup returns CDR1 SGHVS and CDR2 FQNEAQ.

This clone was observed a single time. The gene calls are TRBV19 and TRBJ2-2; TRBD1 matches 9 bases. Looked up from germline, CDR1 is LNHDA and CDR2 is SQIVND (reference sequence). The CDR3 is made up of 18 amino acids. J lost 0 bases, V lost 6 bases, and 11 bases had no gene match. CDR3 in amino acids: CASRTGTGRFANTGELFF. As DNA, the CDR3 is TGTGCCAGTAGAACCGGGACAGGGAGGTTCGCGAACACCGGGGAGCTGTTTTTT.

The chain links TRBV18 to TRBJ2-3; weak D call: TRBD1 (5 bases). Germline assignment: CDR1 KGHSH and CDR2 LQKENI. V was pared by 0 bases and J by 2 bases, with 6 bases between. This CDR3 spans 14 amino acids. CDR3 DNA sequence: TGTGCCAGCTCACCACCACAGGTCACAGATACGCAGTATTTT. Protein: CASSPPQVTDTQYF.

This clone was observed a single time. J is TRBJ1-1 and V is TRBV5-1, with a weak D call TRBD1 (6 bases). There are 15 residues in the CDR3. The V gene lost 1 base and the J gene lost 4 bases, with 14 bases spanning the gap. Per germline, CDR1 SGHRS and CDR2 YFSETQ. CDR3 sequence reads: CASSLSTGKSTEAFF. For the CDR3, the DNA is TGCGCCAGCAGCTTGAGTACAGGGAAGAGCACTGAAGCTTTCTTT.

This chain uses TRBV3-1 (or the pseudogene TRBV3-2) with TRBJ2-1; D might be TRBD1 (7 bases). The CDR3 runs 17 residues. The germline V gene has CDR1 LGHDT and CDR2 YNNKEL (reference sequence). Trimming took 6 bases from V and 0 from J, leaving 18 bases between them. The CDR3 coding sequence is TGTGCCAGCAGACCGACAGGGACTTTTATCTCCTACAATGAGCAGTTCTTC. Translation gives CASRPTGTFISYNEQFF.

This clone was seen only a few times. CDR3 loop: CASSQDGTGGYNEQFF. As DNA, the CDR3 is TGTGCCAGCAGCCAAGATGGGACGGGGGGCTACAATGAGCAGTTCTTC. The rearrangement links TRBV4-2 to TRBJ2-1; the match to TRBD2 covers 7 bases. Germline loops: CDR1 LGHNA, CDR2 YNFKEQ. J was trimmed by 3 bases and V by 0 bases; bases with no gene match: 5. The CDR3 is 16 amino acids.

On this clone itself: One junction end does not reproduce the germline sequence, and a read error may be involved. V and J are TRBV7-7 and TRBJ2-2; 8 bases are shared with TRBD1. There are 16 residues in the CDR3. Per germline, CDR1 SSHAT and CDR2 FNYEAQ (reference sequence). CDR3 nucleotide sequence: TGTGCTAGCAGCTTTACCGGGACAGGGAACACCGGGGAGCTGTTTTTT. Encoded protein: CASSFTGTGNTGELFF.

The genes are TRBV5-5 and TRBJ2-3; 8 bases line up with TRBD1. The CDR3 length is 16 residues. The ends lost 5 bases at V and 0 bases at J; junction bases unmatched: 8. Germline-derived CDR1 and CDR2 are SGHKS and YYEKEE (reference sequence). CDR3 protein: CASRRTGQTSTDTQYF. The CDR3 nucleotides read TGTGCCAGCAGAAGGACAGGGCAAACTAGCACAGATACGCAGTATTTT.